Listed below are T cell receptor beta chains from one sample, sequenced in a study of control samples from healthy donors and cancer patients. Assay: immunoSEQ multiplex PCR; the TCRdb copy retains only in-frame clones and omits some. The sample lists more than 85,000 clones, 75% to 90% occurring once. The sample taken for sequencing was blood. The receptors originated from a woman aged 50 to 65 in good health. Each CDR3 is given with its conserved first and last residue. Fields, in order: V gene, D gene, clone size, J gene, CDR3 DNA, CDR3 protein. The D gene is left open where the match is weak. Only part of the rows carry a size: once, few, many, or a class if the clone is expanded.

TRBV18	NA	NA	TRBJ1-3	TGTGCCAGCACACTTCTACAGGAAACCTCTGGAAACACCATATATTTT	CASTLLQETSGNTIYF
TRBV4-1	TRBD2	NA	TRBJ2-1	TGCGCCAGCAGTCAACGGGGGGGCGGCTACAATGAGCAGTTCTTC	CASSQRGGGYNEQFF
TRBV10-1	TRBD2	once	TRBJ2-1	TGCGCCAGCAGTGAGCCTCGATTATCCGCTAGCGGGAGGAGGAAAGGTGAGCAGTTCTTC	CASSEPRLSASGRRKGEQFF
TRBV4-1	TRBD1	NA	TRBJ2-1	TGCGCCAGCAGCCGCGGTAGACAGGGGGAATACAATGAGCAGTTCTTC	CASSRGRQGEYNEQFF
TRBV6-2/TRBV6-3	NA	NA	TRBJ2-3	TGTGCCAGCAGTCCACTAGGACAGCCTAGCACAGATACGCAGTATTTT	CASSPLGQPSTDTQYF
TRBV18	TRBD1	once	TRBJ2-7	TGTGCCAGCTCACCGGACAGGGATCTTCCGTACGAGCAGTACTTC	CASSPDRDLPYEQYF
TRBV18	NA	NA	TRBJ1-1	TGTGCCAGCTCACCGGGGGGGACATTGAACACTGAAGCTTTCTTT	CASSPGGTLNTEAFF
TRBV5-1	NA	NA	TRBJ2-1	TGCGCCAGCAGCTTGGTGAGGGAATCCTACAATGAGCAGTTCTTC	CASSLVRESYNEQFF
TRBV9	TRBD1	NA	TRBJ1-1	TGTGCCAGCAGCGCCCAGGGGGATAACACTGAAGCTTTCTTT	CASSAQGDNTEAFF
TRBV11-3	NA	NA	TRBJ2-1	TGTGCCAGCAGCTTACGGCAGGAACAGTTCTTC	CASSLRQEQFF
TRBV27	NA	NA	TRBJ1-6	TGTGCCAGCAGTTTACTTCCTCCAGTCTCGTATAATTCACCCCTCCACTTT	CASSLLPPVSYNSPLHF
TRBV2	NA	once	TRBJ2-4	TGTGCCAGCAGTGAACTTGAGGGGCAAGGGGACATTCAGTACTTC	CASSELEGQGDIQYF
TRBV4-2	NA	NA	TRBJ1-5	TGTGCCAGCAGCCAAGATCGCGGCAGAAGCCCTCAGCCCCAGCATTTT	CASSQDRGRSPQPQHF
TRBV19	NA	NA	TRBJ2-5	TGTGCCAGTAGTCGTGTTCAAGAGACCCAGTACTTC	CASSRVQETQYF
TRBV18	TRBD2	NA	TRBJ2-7	TGTGCCAGCTCTCCCCTTCCGGGGGGGCTAGCCTACGAGCAGTACTTC	CASSPLPGGLAYEQYF
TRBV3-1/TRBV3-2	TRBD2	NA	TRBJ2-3	TGTGCCAGCAGCCATACCACGGGGGGAAATACGCAGTATTTT	CASSHTTGGNTQYF
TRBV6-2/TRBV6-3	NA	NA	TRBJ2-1	TGTGCCAGCAGTTACTCGAGAGCTCGGGTTAGGAATGAGCAGTTCTTC	CASSYSRARVRNEQFF
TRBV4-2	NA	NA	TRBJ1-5	TGTGCCAGCAGCCAAGAAATCCAGTCCCTTCCTCAGCCCCAGCATTTT	CASSQEIQSLPQPQHF
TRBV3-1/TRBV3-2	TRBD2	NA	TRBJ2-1	TGTGCCAGCAGCCCCTTAGCGGGAGAGGACTACAATGAGCAGTTCTTC	CASSPLAGEDYNEQFF
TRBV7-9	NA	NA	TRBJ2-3	TGTGCCAGCAGCTTAGGCGGGCTAGATACGCAGTATTTT	CASSLGGLDTQYF
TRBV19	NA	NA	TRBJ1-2	TGTGCCAGTAGAAAATACCTTACAGGCTACACCTTC	CASRKYLTGYTF
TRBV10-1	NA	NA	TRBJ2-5	TGCGCCAGCAGTGAGTCTTATGAGAGGGAGACCCAGTACTTC	CASSESYERETQYF
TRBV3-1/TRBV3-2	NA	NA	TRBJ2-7	TGTGCCAGCAGCCAAGTATCTAGGCAGCACGAGCAGTACTTC	CASSQVSRQHEQYF
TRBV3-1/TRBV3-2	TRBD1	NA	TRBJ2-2	TGTGCCAGCAGCCATGCTCAGGACAGGGCACAAGGGGAGCTGTTTTTT	CASSHAQDRAQGELFF
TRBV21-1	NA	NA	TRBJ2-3	TGTGCCAGCAGCAAAGGGACTAGCGGGACAGATACGCAGTATTTT	CASSKGTSGTDTQYF
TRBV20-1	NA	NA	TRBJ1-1	TGCAGTGCTAGTCCTGGGCAAGGTGTGGCTTTCTTT	CSASPGQGVAFF
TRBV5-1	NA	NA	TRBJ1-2	TGCGCCAGCAGCTTGGAGGGTGGCTACACCTTC	CASSLEGGYTF
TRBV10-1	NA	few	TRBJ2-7	TGCGCCAGCAGTGTGTCAGGGGACTACGAGCAGTACTTC	CASSVSGDYEQYF
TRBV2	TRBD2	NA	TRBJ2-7	TGTGCCAGCTCCGTAGGGACTAGCGCCATAAGCGAGCAGTACTTC	CASSVGTSAISEQYF
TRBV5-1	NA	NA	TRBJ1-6	TGCGCCAGCAGCTCTGATTGGGGGTTCGGTTCACCCCTCCACTTT	CASSSDWGFGSPLHF
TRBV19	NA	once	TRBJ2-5	TGTGCCAGTAGTATAAACCGACAGCAAGAGACCCAGTACTTC	CASSINRQQETQYF
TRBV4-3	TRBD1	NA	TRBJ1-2	TGCGCCAGCAGCCAAGATCAGTCGGACAGGGCAACCTATGGCTACACCTTC	CASSQDQSDRATYGYTF
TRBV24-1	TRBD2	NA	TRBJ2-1	TGTGCCACCAGTGACCCAAGCGGGAGCTCCTACAATGAGCAGTTCTTC	CATSDPSGSSYNEQFF
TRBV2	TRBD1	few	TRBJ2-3	TGTGCCAGCAGTGTTCGACAGGGGGCCTCCGATACGCAGTATTTT	CASSVRQGASDTQYF
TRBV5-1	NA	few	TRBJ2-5	TGCGCCAGCAGCTTGGGGTCTTCCGAGACCCAGTACTTC	CASSLGSSETQYF
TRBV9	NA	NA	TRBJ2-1	TGTGCCAGCAGCGCCGCGGGGATAACGTCCTACAATGAGCAGTTCTTC	CASSAAGITSYNEQFF
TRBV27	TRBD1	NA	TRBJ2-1	TGTGCCAGCAGTACCGGGACAGGGTCCTACAATGAGCAGTTCTTC	CASSTGTGSYNEQFF
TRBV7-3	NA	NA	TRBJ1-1	TGTGCCAGCAGCTTCGTACTGAACACTGAAGCTTTCTTT	CASSFVLNTEAFF
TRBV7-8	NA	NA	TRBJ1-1	TGTGCCAGCAGTTCCGGACGGGCAAGCAAAGCTTTCTTT	CASSSGRASKAFF
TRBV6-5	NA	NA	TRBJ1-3	TGTGCCAGCAGTTACGAGGCTATGGGAGGAAACACCATATATTTT	CASSYEAMGGNTIYF
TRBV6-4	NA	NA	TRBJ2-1	TGTGCCAGCAAGGCGGGGGCTGCAACGAATGAGCAGTTCTTC	CASKAGAATNEQFF
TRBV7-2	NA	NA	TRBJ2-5	TGTGCCAGCAGCCCTAGTCTCATCCGCCAGGAGACCCAGTACTTC	CASSPSLIRQETQYF